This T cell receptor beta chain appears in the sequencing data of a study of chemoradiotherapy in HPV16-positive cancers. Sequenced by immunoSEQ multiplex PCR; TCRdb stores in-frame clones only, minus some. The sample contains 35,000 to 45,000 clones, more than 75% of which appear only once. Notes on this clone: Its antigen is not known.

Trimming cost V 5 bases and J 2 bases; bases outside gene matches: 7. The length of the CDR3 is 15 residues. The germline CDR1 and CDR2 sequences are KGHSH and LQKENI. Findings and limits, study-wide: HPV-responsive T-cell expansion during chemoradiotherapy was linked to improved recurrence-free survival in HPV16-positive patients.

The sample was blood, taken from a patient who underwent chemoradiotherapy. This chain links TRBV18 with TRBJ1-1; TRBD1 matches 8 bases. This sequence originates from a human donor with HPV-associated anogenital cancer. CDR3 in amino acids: CASSGMDRANTEAFF. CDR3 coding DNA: TGTGCCAGCTCAGGAATGGACAGGGCCAACACTGAAGCTTTCTTT.